The T cell receptor beta chain under discussion was sequenced for a study of shared clonotypes between healthy human individuals. Clones were read by immunoSEQ multiplex PCR, and TCRdb kept only the in-frame ones, dropping some. The repertoire holds over 800,000 clones, with around 92% as singletons. Naivety among CD8 cells was defined by CD45RO negativity and positive CCR7 selection, thereby excluding terminally differentiated effector memory CD45RA+ cells. Trimming took off 2 bases at V and 2 bases at J, with 10 bases between the two ends. Germline lookup yields CDR1 MNHEY and CDR2 SMNVEV (reference sequence). This CDR3 region has 15 residues.

This clonotype was obtained from a man younger than 45 in good health. This chain joins TRBV27 and TRBJ2-1; D is unclear. Sequencing was carried out using naive CD8+ T cells sorted from blood. CDR3 loop: CASSLGVYTYNEQFF. In DNA, the CDR3 is TGTGCCAGCAGTTTAGGCGTCTACACCTACAATGAGCAGTTCTTC.